A selection of T cell receptor beta chains follows, all from one sample in a study of technical replicates of blood from a few donors. Produced via immunoSEQ multiplex PCR; TCRdb's table is partial and in-frame only. Of 68,000 or so clones listed, under 98% are singletons. Sequenced material: T cells isolated from PBMCs. The receptors shown here come from a human donor in good health. CDR3s include the opening cysteine and the closing phenylalanine or tryptophan. A D gene is named only where the DNA matches it firmly. Clone size appears in some rows only: once, few, many, or a class for an expanded clone.

size	V	J	D	CDR3
.	TRBV2	TRBJ1-5	.	CASSEATVGNQPQHF
.	TRBV30	TRBJ1-5	.	CAWRRRTEGSNQPQHF
.	TRBV9	TRBJ2-3	TRBD1	CASSETTGAVTDTQYF
.	TRBV30	TRBJ1-1	.	CAWSAVTGIRTEAFF
.	TRBV6-6	TRBJ1-4	.	CASSRPQGSTNEKLFF
.	TRBV9	TRBJ1-1	.	CASSVGQKNTEAFF
.	TRBV19	TRBJ1-1	.	CASSISKRNTRPTEAFF
.	TRBV7-8	TRBJ2-5	TRBD2	CASSLASGRETQYF
.	TRBV7-2	TRBJ2-1	TRBD1	CASSRTGAYNEQFF
once	TRBV6-5	TRBJ1-4	.	CASSLTFATNEKLFF
.	TRBV5-1	TRBJ2-1	TRBD1	CASSLGGTGIYNEQFF
.	TRBV29-1	TRBJ2-7	.	CSVTRGSGQYF
.	TRBV15	TRBJ2-7	TRBD2	CATSFGGGLYEQYF
.	TRBV5-1	TRBJ1-3	.	CASSSGGLLSGNTIYF
.	TRBV5-1	TRBJ2-7	.	CASSLYNRDYEQYF
.	TRBV6-1	TRBJ1-4	TRBD1	CASSEAGTGDEKLFF
.	TRBV5-1	TRBJ2-5	TRBD2	CASSLGDYEETQYF
.	TRBV5-6	TRBJ2-1	TRBD1	CASSLPPTGAKQFF
.	TRBV19	TRBJ2-1	.	CASSIWQNEQFF
.	TRBV5-1	TRBJ2-7	.	CASSLSWDTSYEQYF
.	TRBV18	TRBJ1-1	.	CASSPPADFREAFF
.	TRBV25-1	TRBJ1-4	.	CASSEADYNEKLFF
.	TRBV4-2	TRBJ2-7	TRBD2	CASSQPLAGDHEQYF
.	TRBV29-1	TRBJ1-5	TRBD1	CSVRQGDQPQHF
.	TRBV11-2	TRBJ1-4	TRBD1	CASSFGDQGANEKLFF
.	TRBV2	TRBJ2-1	.	CAGAKVYNEQFF
.	TRBV28	TRBJ2-7	.	CASSNTYEQYF
.	TRBV25-1	TRBJ1-1	TRBD1	CASSETGVRETEAFF